These T cell receptor beta chains were read from a single sample in a study of patients and donors after allogeneic stem cell transplantation. TCRdb fed the RT-PCR reads into MiXCR, producing one record per CDR3 protein. This table has approximately 150,000 distinct CDR3 sequences, 25% to 35% appearing once. Sequenced sample: blood, either unsorted or a sorted T cell fraction (not recorded which). The receptors shown here come from a human donor who was either an allogeneic HSCT recipient or a stem cell or donor lymphocyte infusion donor (not recorded which). It is not recorded whose cells these are; they may come from a transplant donor. Both conserved end residues are trimmed from each CDR3. Each record gives: V gene, J gene, CDR3 protein.

TRBV12-3/TRBV12-4	TRBJ2-6	ASRRAAGANVLT
TRBV6-2/TRBV6-3	TRBJ2-3	ASSYAGINTQY
TRBV7-6	TRBJ1-1	ASRLRGNTEAF
TRBV4-3	TRBJ2-7	ASSQGASGRYEQY
TRBV5-1	TRBJ1-2	ASRPGGDYGYGYT
TRBV10-3	TRBJ2-7	AIRGVPDSYEQY
TRBV25-1	TRBJ2-5	ASSALTGGPGETQY
TRBV9	TRBJ1-4	ASSVMPDRGAEKLF
TRBV25-1	TRBJ2-7	ASSERTRGASQY
TRBV12-3/TRBV12-4	TRBJ1-1	ASSPTGHTEAF
TRBV19	TRBJ2-1	ASSIGDRDNEQF
TRBV15	TRBJ1-6	ATSRGFGSPLH
TRBV4-3	TRBJ2-7	ASSPFSGPGYEQY
TRBV12-3/TRBV12-4	TRBJ2-3	ASSLFSGGTDTQY
TRBV10-3	TRBJ1-1	AISESNRGSEAF
TRBV24-1	TRBJ2-5	ATSDSGGLETQY
TRBV6-5	TRBJ2-2	ASSYQQGTGELF
TRBV5-1	TRBJ2-1	ASSLVDSLELGGSF
TRBV18	TRBJ1-1	ASSPTAGTGGFMNTEAF
TRBV14	TRBJ2-5	ASSQADDRQETQY
TRBV7-9	TRBJ2-1	ASSLDGTSKF
TRBV29-1	TRBJ2-2	SVVLGANTGELF
TRBV19	TRBJ2-2	ASSIGRDTGELF
TRBV11-2	TRBJ1-2	ASSLLRGNYGYT
TRBV12-3/TRBV12-4	TRBJ2-6	ASSLGSGANVLT
TRBV6-5	TRBJ2-7	ASSSSGTSQLYEQY
TRBV6-5	TRBJ2-3	ASSNPGLDTQY
TRBV29-1	TRBJ2-3	SVEAGQGFLADTQY
TRBV12-3/TRBV12-4	TRBJ1-5	ASSGDLRGTSNQPQH
TRBV7-9	TRBJ1-1	ASSRRENLGTEAF
TRBV24-1	TRBJ1-2	ATSDPDATNYGYT
TRBV12-3/TRBV12-4	TRBJ2-1	ASSLMGVEQF
TRBV20-1	TRBJ1-2	SARYSNFYGYT
TRBV7-8	TRBJ2-5	ASSLAQGDRYQETQY
TRBV11-3	TRBJ2-2	ASSSKYTGELF
TRBV7-2	TRBJ1-6	ASSEGQGLIILH
TRBV5-6	TRBJ2-1	ASSLGTGSYSYNEQF
TRBV24-1	TRBJ2-7	ATSDGLSSEIKEQY
TRBV12-3/TRBV12-4	TRBJ2-3	ASSSLAGGLADTQY
TRBV5-1	TRBJ2-3	ASTGKDRTDTQY
TRBV28	TRBJ2-4	ATITGQGGNIQY
TRBV10-3	TRBJ2-4	AISESTGQEGNIQY
TRBV3-1	TRBJ2-1	ASSSTTSWGEQF
TRBV29-1	TRBJ1-2	SVSLPGGYGYT
TRBV12-3/TRBV12-4	TRBJ2-5	ASSPSGQETQY